This T cell receptor beta chain is drawn from a study of T-cell reconstitution after alpha-beta-depleted transplantation in children (dated by TCRdb to about 2016). Context from the whole study: T-cell immune reconstitution after TCRalphabeta/CD19-depleted allogeneic hematopoietic cell transplantation in children was quantitatively tracked in the study by means of TCR repertoire profiling. Results and caveats for the whole study, not just this receptor: In some patients, the high TCRbeta diversity seen at day 60 was put down to recipient T cells and intrathymic progenitors that had survived conditioning. The apparently early recovery of alphabetaT-cell counts about two months after transplant reportedly depended on only several hundred rapidly expanded clones that came from non-depleted graft cells. Over the following months the frequencies of hyperexpanded clones went down, and after one year T-cell counts and TCRbeta diversity were mostly credited to newly produced T cells.

This clonotype was observed many times. It lacks a known antigen. Base qualities are not provided; no much larger clone lies one nucleotide away. According to the germline V gene, CDR1 reads SQVTM and CDR2 reads ANQGSEA. From the cysteine up to the phenylalanine, the CDR3 has a length of 14 residues. Only CDR3 DNA is held: 42 bases, read in frame from base 1. At the junction V is shortened by 6 bases and J by 3 bases; bases outside the gene matches: 11. Library preparation used PCR. TCRdb names Illumina HiSeq 2500 as the instrument used. TCR libraries were prepared with molecular barcoding, using unique molecular identifiers to normalize TCRbeta repertoire quantification. Starting from the raw public reads, TCRdb applied fastp trimming at Q25, assembled clones with MiXCR and retained in-frame beta chains. Identical CDR3 proteins give one entry, which carries the most common genes and DNA. The sample table lists 750,000 to 950,000 distinct CDR3 sequences, less than 20% of them with a count of one. The top ten constitute about 4.6% of the sample.

This specimen's treatment or condition label, interpreted: allogeneic hematopoietic cell transplantation with graft depleted of TCRalphabeta T cells and CD19 B cells. Transplant recipients were children who received TCRalphabeta/CD19-depleted allogeneic hematopoietic cell grafts. The sequencing here drew on PBMCs, mostly from graft donor cells, taken 360 days after TCRalphabeta/CD19-depleted stem cell transplant. This sequence uses TRBV29-1 and TRBJ2-7; 7 central nucleotides agree with TRBD2. This receptor was taken from a male patient younger than 18 who had a stem cell transplant for acute lymphoblastic leukemia, so the T cells may come from the graft donor. The CDR3 amino acid sequence is: CSVLGLKHVYEQYF. The nucleotides are TGCAGCGTCTTGGGACTAAAGCACGTCTACGAGCAGTACTTC.